The clone carrying this T cell receptor beta chain turned up a few times. This sample stems from a study of CD8+ T cells in alopecia areata. The CDR3 covers 15 residues. CDR1 is SQVTM and CDR2 is ANQGSEA in the germline V gene. V trimming: 6 bases; J trimming: 3 bases; junction bases outside the gene matches: 11. Investigators isolated RNA and reverse transcribed it into cDNA to act as the sequencing template. Using immunoSEQ multiplex PCR, the repertoire was profiled, and TCRdb retains in-frame clones only, with some absent. The sample consists of about 120,000 clones, about two fifths of them appearing once.

Material: CD4+ T cells sorted from blood. The sequence derives from a human donor with alopecia areata. The chain uses TRBV29-1 and TRBJ2-7, with 10 nucleotides matching TRBD1. Here the CDR3 DNA reads TGCAGCGTGATGGGATCCGGGACAGGGGACTACGAGCAGTACTTC. It translates to CSVMGSGTGDYEQYF.